This T cell receptor beta chain is drawn from a study of lymphopenia after photon versus proton radiotherapy. Findings of the study overall: Relative stability marked proton patients; photon patients lost diversity and naive cells. Oligoclonal CD8+ Temra expansion after nadir drove photon patients' diversity drop.

On this clone itself: Its specificity is not known.

Method: immunoSEQ multiplex PCR; TCRdb's copy keeps in-frame clones and lacks some. The sample shows about 68,000 clones, just over 90% of them seen only once. V was pared by 3 bases and J by 7 bases, with 5 bases of the junction left unmatched. Looked up from germline, CDR1 is SGHAT and CDR2 is FQNNGV. The CDR3 totals 13 residues. The source of this sequence is a woman between 65 and 79 years old with pancreatic cancer. The chain links TRBV11-2 to TRBJ1-1, with 7 bases that match TRBD1. Sequenced material: peripheral blood, taken from a patient treated with photon-based radiotherapy. Here the CDR3 DNA reads TGTGCCAGCAGCTTTTGGGGGACAGATGAAGCTTTCTTT. This translates into CASSFWGTDEAFF.